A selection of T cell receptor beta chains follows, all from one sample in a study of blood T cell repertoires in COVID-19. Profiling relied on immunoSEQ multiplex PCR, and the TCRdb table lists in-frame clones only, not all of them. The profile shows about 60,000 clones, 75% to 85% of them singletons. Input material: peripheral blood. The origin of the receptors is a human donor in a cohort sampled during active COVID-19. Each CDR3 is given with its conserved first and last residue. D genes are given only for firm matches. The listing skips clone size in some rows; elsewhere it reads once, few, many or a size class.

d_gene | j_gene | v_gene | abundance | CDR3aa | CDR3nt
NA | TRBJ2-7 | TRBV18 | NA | CASSSQGGEQYF | TGTGCCAGCTCAAGCCAGGGTGGCGAGCAGTACTTC
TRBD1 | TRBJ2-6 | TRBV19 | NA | CASTTGGFGANVLTF | TGTGCCAGTACTACAGGGGGCTTTGGGGCCAACGTCCTGACTTTC
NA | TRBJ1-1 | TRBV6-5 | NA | CASSQHRNTEAFF | TGTGCCAGCAGTCAACACAGAAACACTGAAGCTTTCTTT
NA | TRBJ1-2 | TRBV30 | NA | CAWRLTGSGYTF | TGTGCCTGGAGGTTGACGGGTTCGGGCTACACCTTC
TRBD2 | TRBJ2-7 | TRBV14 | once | CASSPTTSGLHEQYF | TGTGCCAGCAGCCCTACGACTAGCGGTCTCCACGAGCAGTACTTC
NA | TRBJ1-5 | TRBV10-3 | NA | CAISEQPNQPQHF | TGTGCCATCAGTGAACAGCCCAATCAGCCCCAGCATTTT
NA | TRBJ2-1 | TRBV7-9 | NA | CASSLARSGNEQFF | TGTGCCAGCAGCTTAGCGCGTTCGGGAAATGAGCAGTTCTTC
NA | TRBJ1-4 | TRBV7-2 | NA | CASSRGSFREKLFF | TGTGCCAGCAGCCGGGGAAGTTTCCGCGAAAAACTGTTTTTT
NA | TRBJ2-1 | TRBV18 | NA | CASSPNRQRNNEQFF | TGTGCCAGCTCACCAAATAGACAGAGAAACAATGAGCAGTTCTTC
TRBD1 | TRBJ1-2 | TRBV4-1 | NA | CASSPRDRSSNYGYTF | TGCGCCAGCAGTCCCCGGGACAGATCCTCTAACTATGGCTACACCTTC
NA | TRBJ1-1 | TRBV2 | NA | CASTGAMNTEAFF | TGTGCCAGCACGGGAGCGATGAACACTGAAGCTTTCTTT
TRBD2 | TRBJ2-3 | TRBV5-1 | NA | CASSSRTSGSGADTQYF | TGCGCCAGCAGCTCCCGGACTAGCGGGAGTGGGGCAGATACGCAGTATTTT
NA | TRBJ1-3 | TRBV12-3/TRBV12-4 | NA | CASRYSGNTIYF | TGTGCCAGTCGGTACTCTGGAAACACCATATATTTT
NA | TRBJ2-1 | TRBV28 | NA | CASSLERGGQFF | TGTGCCAGCAGTTTGGAAAGGGGAGGGCAGTTCTTC
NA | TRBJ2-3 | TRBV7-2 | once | CASSLGPPGGGTDTQYF | TGTGCCAGCAGCTTAGGCCCCCCGGGGGGCGGGACAGATACGCAGTATTTT
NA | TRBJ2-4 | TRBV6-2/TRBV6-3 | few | CASSAGVLRDIQYF | TGTGCCAGCAGTGCAGGGGTTTTGAGGGACATTCAGTACTTC
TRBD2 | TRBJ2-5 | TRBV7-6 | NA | CASSLEGRLARETQYF | TGTGCCAGCAGCTTAGAGGGACGACTAGCGAGAGAGACCCAGTACTTC
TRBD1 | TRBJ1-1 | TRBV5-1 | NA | CASSLSNDRGPNTEAFF | TGCGCCAGCAGCTTGAGCAATGACAGGGGGCCGAACACTGAAGCTTTCTTT
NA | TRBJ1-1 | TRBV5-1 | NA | CASSWGRRNTEAFF | TGCGCCAGCAGCTGGGGGAGGAGGAACACTGAAGCTTTCTTT
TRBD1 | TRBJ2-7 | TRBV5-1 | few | CASTEAGTGAYEQYF | TGCGCCAGCACAGAGGCCGGGACAGGCGCGTACGAGCAGTACTTC
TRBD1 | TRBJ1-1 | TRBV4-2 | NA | CASSQSGTGERAFF | TGTGCCAGCAGCCAATCCGGGACAGGGGAGCGGGCTTTCTTT
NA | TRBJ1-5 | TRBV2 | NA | CASSVRGGNQPQHF | TGTGCCAGCAGTGTACGCGGGGGCAATCAGCCCCAGCATTTT
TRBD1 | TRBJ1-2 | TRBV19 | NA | CASSIDLFAGGGYGYTF | TGTGCCAGTAGTATAGATCTATTCGCAGGGGGCGGTTATGGCTACACCTTC
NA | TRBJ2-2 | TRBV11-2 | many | CASSSTGAGPGELFF | TGTGCCAGCAGCTCGACTGGGGCAGGGCCCGGGGAGCTGTTTTTT
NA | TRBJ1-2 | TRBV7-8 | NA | CASSLQSGYTF | TGTGCCAGCAGCTTACAGTCTGGCTACACCTTC
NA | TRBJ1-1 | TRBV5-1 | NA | CASSFSVSTEAFF | TGCGCCAGCAGCTTTTCCGTTTCCACTGAAGCTTTCTTT
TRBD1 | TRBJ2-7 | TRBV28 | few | CASRTGLAYEQYF | TGTGCCAGCAGGACAGGGCTCGCCTACGAGCAGTACTTC
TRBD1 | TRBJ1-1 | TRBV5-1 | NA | CASSSGTGNTEAFF | TGCGCCAGCAGCTCCGGGACAGGGAACACTGAAGCTTTCTTT
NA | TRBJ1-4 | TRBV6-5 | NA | CASSGGREKLFF | TGTGCCAGCAGCGGAGGACGGGAAAAACTGTTTTTT
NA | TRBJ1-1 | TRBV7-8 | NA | CASSMLPGHRDGGNTEAFF | TGTGCCAGCAGCATGCTCCCGGGCCACAGGGACGGCGGGAACACTGAAGCTTTCTTT
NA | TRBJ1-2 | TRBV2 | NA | CASTPETGSFYGYTF | TGTGCCAGCACGCCGGAAACAGGCTCCTTCTATGGCTACACCTTC
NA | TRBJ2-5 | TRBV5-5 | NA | CASSTLQGAGETQYF | TGTGCCAGCAGCACCCTACAGGGAGCTGGGGAGACCCAGTACTTC
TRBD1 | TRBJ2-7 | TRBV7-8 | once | CASSMGQGAYEQYF | TGTGCCAGCAGTATGGGACAGGGGGCTTACGAGCAGTACTTC
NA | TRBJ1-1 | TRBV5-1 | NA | CASSLGVSGVNTEAFF | TGCGCCAGCAGCTTGGGGGTTTCAGGGGTGAACACTGAAGCTTTCTTT
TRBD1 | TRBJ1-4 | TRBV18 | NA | CASSPQGAREKLFF | TGTGCCAGCTCACCACAGGGGGCCAGGGAAAAACTGTTTTTT
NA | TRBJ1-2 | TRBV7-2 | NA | CASSLTVADSNYGYTF | TGTGCCAGCAGCTTGACGGTCGCGGACAGTAACTATGGCTACACCTTC
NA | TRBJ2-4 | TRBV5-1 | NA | CASSLGSGKNIQYF | TGCGCCAGCAGCTTGGGTAGCGGCAAAAACATTCAGTACTTC
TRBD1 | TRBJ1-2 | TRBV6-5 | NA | CASSWSGGQGRYGYTF | TGTGCCAGCAGTTGGTCGGGGGGACAGGGCCGCTATGGCTACACCTTC
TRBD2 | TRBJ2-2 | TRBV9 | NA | CASSPDGGDTGELFF | TGTGCCAGCAGCCCCGACGGGGGGGACACCGGGGAGCTGTTTTTT
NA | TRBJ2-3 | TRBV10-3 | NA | CAISADSASTDTQYF | TGTGCCATCAGCGCCGACTCGGCTAGCACAGATACGCAGTATTTT
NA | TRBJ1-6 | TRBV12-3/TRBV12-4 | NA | CASSLSDSPLHF | TGTGCCAGCAGTTTATCGGATTCACCCCTCCACTTT
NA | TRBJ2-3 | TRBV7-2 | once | CASSLETADTQYF | TGTGCCAGCAGCTTAGAAACGGCAGATACGCAGTATTTT
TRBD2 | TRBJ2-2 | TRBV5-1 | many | CASSSRGGSIGELFF | TGCGCCAGCAGCTCCCGGGGAGGGAGTATCGGGGAGCTGTTTTTT
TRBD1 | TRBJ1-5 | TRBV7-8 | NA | CASSLESGWTGAGESNQPQHF | TGTGCCAGCAGCTTAGAATCCGGTTGGACAGGGGCAGGTGAGAGCAATCAGCCCCAGCATTTT
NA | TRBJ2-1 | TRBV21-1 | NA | CASSNPSGLYNEQFF | TGTGCCAGCAGTAACCCTAGCGGCCTGTACAATGAGCAGTTCTTC
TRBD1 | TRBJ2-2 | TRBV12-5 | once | CASGSQDRLGSGELFF | TGTGCTAGTGGTTCCCAGGACAGGCTGGGGTCCGGGGAGCTGTTTTTT
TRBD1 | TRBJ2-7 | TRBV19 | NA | CASSKTDRTYEQYF | TGTGCCAGTAGCAAGACGGACAGGACCTACGAGCAGTACTTC
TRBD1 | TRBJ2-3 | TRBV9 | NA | CASSVVATGEDTQYF | TGTGCCAGCAGCGTAGTGGCGACAGGGGAAGATACGCAGTATTTT
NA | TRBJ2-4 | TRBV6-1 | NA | CASSEGAGQVNIQYF | TGTGCCAGCAGTGAAGGAGCTGGGCAGGTTAACATTCAGTACTTC
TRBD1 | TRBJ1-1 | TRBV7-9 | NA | CASSTGQGNTEAFF | TGTGCCAGCAGCACGGGACAGGGGAACACTGAAGCTTTCTTT
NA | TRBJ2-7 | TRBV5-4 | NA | CASSLDPGVHEQYF | TGTGCCAGCAGCTTGGATCCAGGGGTCCACGAGCAGTACTTC
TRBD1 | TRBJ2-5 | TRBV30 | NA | CAWTTGYYGTQYF | TGTGCCTGGACGACAGGGTATTATGGGACCCAGTACTTC
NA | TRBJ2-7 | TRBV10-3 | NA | CAISDQGRGTYEQYF | TGTGCCATCAGTGATCAGGGGCGGGGGACCTACGAGCAGTACTTC
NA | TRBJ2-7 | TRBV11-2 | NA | CASSLAGVGNEQYF | TGTGCCAGCAGCTTAGCAGGGGTAGGGAACGAGCAGTACTTC